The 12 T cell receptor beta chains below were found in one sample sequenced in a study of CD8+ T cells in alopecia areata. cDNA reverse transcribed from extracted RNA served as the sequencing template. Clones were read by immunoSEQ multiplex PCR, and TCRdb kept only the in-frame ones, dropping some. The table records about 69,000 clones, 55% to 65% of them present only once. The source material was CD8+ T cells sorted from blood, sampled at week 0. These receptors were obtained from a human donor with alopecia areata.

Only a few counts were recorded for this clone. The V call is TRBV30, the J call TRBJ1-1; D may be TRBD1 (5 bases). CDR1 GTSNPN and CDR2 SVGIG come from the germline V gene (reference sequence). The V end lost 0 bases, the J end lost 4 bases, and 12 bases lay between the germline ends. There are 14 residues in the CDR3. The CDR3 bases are TGTGCCTGGAGTGTACTGGGGGGAGGCACTGAAGCTTTCTTT. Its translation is CAWSVLGGGTEAFF.

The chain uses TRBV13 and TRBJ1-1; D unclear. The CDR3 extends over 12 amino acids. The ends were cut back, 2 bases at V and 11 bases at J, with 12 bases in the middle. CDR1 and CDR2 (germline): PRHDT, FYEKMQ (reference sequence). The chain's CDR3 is CASSLRGLEAFF. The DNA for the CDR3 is TGTGCCAGCAGCTTACGAGGGCTCGAGGCTTTCTTT.

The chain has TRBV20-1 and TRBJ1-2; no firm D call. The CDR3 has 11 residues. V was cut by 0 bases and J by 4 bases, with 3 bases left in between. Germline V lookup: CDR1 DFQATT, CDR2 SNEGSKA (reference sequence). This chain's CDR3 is CSARDGYGYTF. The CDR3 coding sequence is TGCAGTGCTAGAGATGGCTATGGCTACACCTTC.

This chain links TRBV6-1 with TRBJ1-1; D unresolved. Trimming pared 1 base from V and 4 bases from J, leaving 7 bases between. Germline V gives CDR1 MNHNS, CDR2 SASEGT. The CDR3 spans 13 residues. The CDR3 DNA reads TGTGCCAGCAGTGAAGGGGTAAGCACTGAAGCTTTCTTT. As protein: CASSEGVSTEAFF.

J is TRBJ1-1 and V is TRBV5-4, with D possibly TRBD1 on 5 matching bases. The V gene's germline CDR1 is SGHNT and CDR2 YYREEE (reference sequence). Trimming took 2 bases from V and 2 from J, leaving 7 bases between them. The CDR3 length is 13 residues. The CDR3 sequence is CASSFTGNTEAFF. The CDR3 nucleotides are TGTGCCAGCAGCTTCACAGGTAACACTGAAGCTTTCTTT.

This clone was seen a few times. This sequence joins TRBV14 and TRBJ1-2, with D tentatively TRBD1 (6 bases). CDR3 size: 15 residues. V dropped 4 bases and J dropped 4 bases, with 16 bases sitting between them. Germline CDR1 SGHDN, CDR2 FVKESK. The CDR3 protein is CASSPGTGHLYGYTF. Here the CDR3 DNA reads TGTGCCAGCAGCCCGGGGACGGGACACCTCTATGGCTACACCTTC.

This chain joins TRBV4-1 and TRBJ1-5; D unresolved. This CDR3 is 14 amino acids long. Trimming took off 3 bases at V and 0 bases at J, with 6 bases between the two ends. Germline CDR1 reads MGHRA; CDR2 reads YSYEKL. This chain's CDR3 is CASSQQLSNQPQHF. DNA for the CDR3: TGCGCCAGCAGCCAGCAGCTTAGCAATCAGCCCCAGCATTTT.

CDR3 DNA sequence: TGTGCCAGCAGCTTTGGGGGGATCCGTCCCCAGCATTTT. It specifies CASSFGGIRPQHF. The chain combines TRBV7-3 with TRBJ1-5; D is perhaps TRBD1 (5 bases). Trimming cost V 3 bases and J 10 bases, with 13 bases left between them. Germline CDR1 is SGHTA and CDR2 is FQGTGA. CDR3 length: 13 residues.

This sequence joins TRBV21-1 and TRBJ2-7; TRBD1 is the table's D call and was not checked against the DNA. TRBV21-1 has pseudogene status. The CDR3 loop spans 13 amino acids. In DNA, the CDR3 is TGTGCCAGCATCCCCAGGTTCTCCTACGAGCAGTACTTC. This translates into CASIPRFSYEQYF.

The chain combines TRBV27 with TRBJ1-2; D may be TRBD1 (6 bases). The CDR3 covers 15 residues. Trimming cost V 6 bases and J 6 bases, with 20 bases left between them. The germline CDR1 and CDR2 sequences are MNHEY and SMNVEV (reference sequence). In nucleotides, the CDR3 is TGTGCCAGCAGCGCATCAGGGGAGGCCTATCATGGCTACACCTTC. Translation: CASSASGEAYHGYTF.

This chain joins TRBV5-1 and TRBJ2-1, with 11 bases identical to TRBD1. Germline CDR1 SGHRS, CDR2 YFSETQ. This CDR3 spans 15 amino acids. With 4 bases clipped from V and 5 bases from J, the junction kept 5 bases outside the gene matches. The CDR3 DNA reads TGCGCCAGCAGCCCAGGGACAGGGGGTAACAATGAGCAGTTCTTC. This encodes CASSPGTGGNNEQFF.

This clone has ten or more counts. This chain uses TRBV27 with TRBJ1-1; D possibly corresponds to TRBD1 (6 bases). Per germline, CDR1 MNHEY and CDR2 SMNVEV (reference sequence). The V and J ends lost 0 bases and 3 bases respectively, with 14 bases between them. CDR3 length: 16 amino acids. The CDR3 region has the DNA TGTGCCAGCAGTTTATCGGCCCTACAGGGTGACACTGAAGCTTTCTTT. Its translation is CASSLSALQGDTEAFF.